A single sample gave rise to the 26 T cell receptor beta chains below, sequenced in a study of blood T cell repertoires in COVID-19. The table came from immunoSEQ multiplex PCR; TCRdb's copy has only in-frame clones and leaves some out. The sample holds more than 95,000 clones, roughly 80% seen once. Sequenced material: peripheral blood. The receptors shown here come from a man aged 50 to 60 with acute or convalescent COVID-19.

The chain is built from TRBV28 and TRBJ1-4, with 8 bases that match TRBD1. The V gene's germline CDR1 is MDHEN and CDR2 SYDVKM. This CDR3 is 15 amino acids long. J was trimmed by 7 bases and V by 4 bases; bases with no gene match: 8. CDR3 DNA sequence: TGTGCCAGCAGTTCCCCCAGGGGGCAGCGTGAAAAACTGTTTTTT. This sequence encodes CASSSPRGQREKLFF. Drawing the rest from reference TRBV28 and TRBJ1-4, the complete variable domain is DVKVTQSSRYLVKRTGEKVFLECVQDMDHENMFWYRQDPGLGLRLIYFSYDVKMKEKGDIPEGYSVSREKKERFSLILESASTNQTSMYLCASSSPRGQREKLFFGSGTQLSVL.

This chain joins TRBV10-3 and TRBJ1-2, with TRBD1 matching over 8 bases. Unmatched junction bases numbered 5, after V lost 7 bases and J lost 4 bases. Per the germline V gene, CDR1 is ENHRY and CDR2 is SYGVKD. The CDR3 length is 13 residues. The CDR3 sequence is CAITQQGGYGYTF. In nucleotides, the CDR3 is TGTGCCATCACCCAACAGGGGGGCTATGGCTACACCTTC.

The chain carries TRBV19 and TRBJ2-1; TRBD2 agrees at 8 bases. CDR3 size: 15 residues. In germline, CDR1 is LNHDA, CDR2 SQIVND (reference sequence). V shed 3 bases and J 8 bases; nucleotides not matched to a gene: 9. The chain's CDR3 is CASSIRRGARDEQFF. Here the CDR3 DNA reads TGTGCCAGTAGTATTAGGCGGGGGGCTCGGGATGAGCAGTTCTTC.

This clone came up a few times. The chain has TRBV27 and TRBJ1-2; 7 positions agree with TRBD1. After removal of 6 bases from V and 0 bases from J, the junction contained 4 bases not matched to a gene. Germline V gene sequence: CDR1 MNHEY, CDR2 SMNVEV (reference sequence). The CDR3 length is 14 residues. CDR3 sequence: CASRPGQSNYGYTF. CDR3 in DNA: TGTGCCAGCAGACCGGGACAGTCTAACTATGGCTACACCTTC.

As to this clone: At the DNA level, this CDR3 is encoded by other sequences in the same sample as well. The V gene is TRBV19, the J gene TRBJ1-1, with 8 bases aligning to TRBD1. The germline V gene has CDR1 LNHDA and CDR2 SQIVND (reference sequence). Trimming cost V 3 bases and J 0 bases; bases outside gene matches: 3. CDR3 length: 15 residues. The CDR3 DNA sequence: TGTGCCAGTAGTATCGGACAGGGACTGAACACTGAAGCTTTCTTT. This sequence encodes CASSIGQGLNTEAFF. The full variable domain, rest sourced from reference TRBV19 and TRBJ1-1, is DGGITQSPKYLFRKEGQNVTLSCEQNLNHDAMYWYRQDPGQGLRLIYYSQIVNDFQKGDIAEGYSVSREKKESFPLTVTSAQKNPTAFYLCASSIGQGLNTEAFFGQGTRLTVV.

This sequence joins TRBV7-9 and TRBJ1-2, with D hard to call. The length of the CDR3 is 12 residues. Germline assignment: CDR1 SEHNR and CDR2 FQNEAQ (reference sequence). Deletions cut 5 bases from V and 0 bases from J, with 4 bases between. The CDR3 DNA sequence: TGTGCCAGCAGCCTAACTAACTATGGCTACACCTTC. Its protein product is CASSLTNYGYTF.

V usage is TRBV9 and J usage is TRBJ1-4; D is unresolved. Germline V gene sequence: CDR1 SGDLS, CDR2 YYNGEE. The CDR3 spans 15 residues. V shed 6 bases and J shed 7 bases, with 19 bases lying between them. Here the CDR3 reads CASTPSEHPGEKLFF. Written as DNA, the CDR3 is TGTGCCAGCACTCCATCGGAGCATCCTGGTGAAAAACTGTTTTTT.

The chain has TRBV19 and TRBJ2-5, with D tentatively TRBD2 (7 bases). V dropped 5 bases and J dropped 5 bases, with 15 bases sitting between them. CDR1 LNHDA and CDR2 SQIVND come from the germline V gene (reference sequence). CDR3 length: 14 residues. The CDR3 loop is CASSYGGARETQYF. As DNA, the CDR3 is TGTGCCAGTAGTTATGGGGGGGCCAGGGAGACCCAGTACTTC.

The rearrangement joins TRBV24-1 to TRBJ2-5, with TRBD1 identical over 7 bases. With V trimmed by 4 bases and J by 5 bases, 6 bases remained unmatched. CDR1 is KGHDR, CDR2 SFDVKD, per germline. The CDR3 consists of 14 residues. The CDR3 bases are TGTGCCACCAGTGAAGGGGGCAGAGGGGAGACCCAGTACTTC. Protein: CATSEGGRGETQYF.

The chain has TRBV5-6 and TRBJ1-2, with D maybe TRBD1 (5 bases). Trimming stripped 1 base from V and 8 bases from J, with 9 bases between. Germline V gene lookup returns CDR1 SGHDT and CDR2 YYEEEE. This CDR3 is 12 amino acids long. CDR3 sequence: CASSLPRQGYTF. CDR3 coding DNA: TGTGCCAGCAGCTTGCCCCGACAGGGCTACACCTTC.

There are a few counts of this clone. The CDR3 region has the DNA TGTGCCATCGACGATAGGTTGGCAGGGAATGGCTACACCTTC. Residues: CAIDDRLAGNGYTF. The V and J genes are TRBV10-3 and TRBJ1-2; weak D call: TRBD1 (5 bases). Trimming took off 8 bases at V and 6 bases at J, with 19 bases between the two ends. Germline loops: CDR1 ENHRY, CDR2 SYGVKD. CDR3 size: 14 residues.

The rearrangement links TRBV14 to TRBJ1-4; D is ambiguous. CDR1 is SGHDN, CDR2 FVKESK, per germline. The length of the CDR3 is 13 residues. Trimming shortened V by 1 base and J by 8 bases, and 8 bases separated the two germline ends. The CDR3, as DNA: TGTGCCAGCAGCCAAGGTGCGGAGGAAAAACTGTTTTTT. Its translation: CASSQGAEEKLFF.

This clone was counted once. The chain carries TRBV3-1 (or the pseudogene TRBV3-2) and TRBJ1-1; D not certain. Between the trimmed V and J ends, which lost 0 bases and 11 bases, there was a span of 19 bases. The germline gives CDR1 LGHDT, CDR2 YNNKEL (reference sequence). The CDR3 covers 15 residues. This chain's CDR3 is CASSQEAGPTLGAFF. The CDR3 DNA is TGTGCCAGCAGCCAAGAGGCCGGCCCTACCCTCGGGGCTTTCTTT.

The chain employs TRBV10-3 and TRBJ1-2; D possibly corresponds to TRBD1 (6 bases). V was clipped by 7 bases and J by 3 bases, with 18 bases between them. The CDR3 covers 15 residues. Germline values: CDR1 ENHRY, CDR2 SYGVKD. The DNA of the CDR3 is TGTGCCATCAACGACCCCGGGGGGGGCGACTATGGCTACACCTTC. It encodes CAINDPGGGDYGYTF.

This rearrangement joins TRBV12-3 or TRBV12-4 to TRBJ2-5; a weak D match, TRBD1 (6 bases). The CDR3 has 13 amino acids. V dropped 6 bases and J dropped 4 bases, with 12 bases sitting between them. The CDR3 nucleotides read TGTGCCAGCAGACAACAGGGTGTAGAGACCCAGTACTTC. Translated, it gives CASRQQGVETQYF.

The chain joins TRBV7-2 to TRBJ1-6; 9 bases match TRBD1. The CDR3 is 17 residues long. Germline assignment: CDR1 SGHTA and CDR2 FQGNSA. Germline trimming cut 6 bases from V and 7 bases from J; bases unmatched to any gene: 13. The CDR3 DNA reads TGTGCCAGCAGACTAACCTCGACAGGGGGACAAAATTCACCCCTCCACTTT. Translating gives CASRLTSTGGQNSPLHF. Complete variable domain (other parts from reference TRBV7-2 and TRBJ1-6): GAGVSQSPSNKVTEKGKDVELRCDPISGHTALYWYRQSLGQGLEFLIYFQGNSAPDKSGLPSDRFSAERTGGSVSTLTIQRTQQEDSAVYLCASRLTSTGGQNSPLHFGNGTRLTVT.

The chain links TRBV5-8 to TRBJ1-2; 7 nucleotides match TRBD1. V trimming: 3 bases; J trimming: 4 bases; junction bases outside the gene matches: 9. The CDR3 is 15 residues long. Per the germline V gene, CDR1 is SGHTS and CDR2 is YDEGEE. The CDR3 spells CASSSVRGLSYGYTF. In DNA form, the CDR3 reads TGTGCCAGCAGCTCGGTCAGGGGGTTGAGCTATGGCTACACCTTC.

This clone was observed a single time. The V call is TRBV7-9, the J call TRBJ2-7, with 8 positions matching TRBD1. The CDR3 spans 16 residues. Germline assignment: CDR1 SEHNR and CDR2 FQNEAQ (reference sequence). The junction had 12 bases not matched to a gene; V was cut back by 5 bases and J by 3 bases. The DNA of the CDR3 is TGTGCCAGCAGCCGCAAGGGGAGGACAGGGTTCTACGAGCAGTACTTC. Its translation is CASSRKGRTGFYEQYF.

This clone showed up just a few times. V is TRBV5-1 and J is TRBJ2-2; a weak D match, TRBD2 (6 bases). V lost 5 bases and J lost 0, with 11 bases in between. The CDR3 is made up of 15 amino acids. The germline V gene encodes CDR1 SGHRS and CDR2 YFSETQ. DNA of the CDR3: TGCGCCAGCAGGTCGGGGGTATCGAACACCGGGGAGCTGTTTTTT. It encodes CASRSGVSNTGELFF.

This chain links TRBV7-9 with TRBJ2-1; 7 bases are a match to TRBD2. V lost 5 bases and J lost 5; bases outside the gene matches: 9. This CDR3 spans 15 amino acids. The germline V gene encodes CDR1 SEHNR and CDR2 FQNEAQ (reference sequence). CDR3 DNA: TGTGCCAGCAGCACTAGACTAGCCGGGCACAATGAGCAGTTCTTC. Amino acid sequence: CASSTRLAGHNEQFF.

J is TRBJ1-2 and V is TRBV7-4; D is unresolved. The V gene lost 3 bases and the J gene lost 4 bases, with 12 bases spanning the gap. CDR3 length: 14 residues. CDR1 and CDR2 (germline): SGHVT, SQSDAQ. In DNA, the CDR3 is TGTGCCAGCAGCTTGATCCACAGACCCTATGGCTACACCTTC. Translation gives CASSLIHRPYGYTF.

The J gene is TRBJ2-3, the V gene TRBV6-2 or TRBV6-3; unclear D gene. Deletions cut 3 bases from V and 2 bases from J, with 6 bases between. The CDR3 is 13 amino acids. Germline loops: CDR1 MNHEY, CDR2 SVGEGT. The CDR3 here is CASSYRITDTQYF. The CDR3 nucleotides read TGTGCCAGCAGTTATAGAATCACAGATACGCAGTATTTT.

This clone was seen a single time. V gene TRBV6-6 combines with J gene TRBJ1-1; weak D call: TRBD1 (5 bases). Germline V gives CDR1 MNHNY, CDR2 SVGAGI (reference sequence). The CDR3 has 15 residues. Trimming pared 0 bases from V and 3 bases from J, leaving 11 bases between. The CDR3 DNA sequence: TGTGCCAGCAGTTACTCGGCCAGGGTGGACACTGAAGCTTTCTTT. Residues: CASSYSARVDTEAFF.

This clone has only a few counts. The V gene is TRBV5-1, the J gene TRBJ2-5; 7 nucleotides match TRBD2. Germline V lookup: CDR1 SGHRS, CDR2 YFSETQ. The CDR3 extends over 13 amino acids. The V gene end was trimmed by 5 bases and the J gene end by 4 bases; junction bases not matched to a gene: 5. For the CDR3, the DNA is TGCGCCAGCAGAGCCCCTAGCGGAGAGACCCAGTACTTC. Translating it yields CASRAPSGETQYF.

The genes are TRBV6-5 and TRBJ2-7, with D maybe TRBD2 (7 bases). In germline, CDR1 is MNHEY, CDR2 SVGAGI. The ends were cut back, 5 bases at V and 4 bases at J, with 12 bases in the middle. CDR3 length equals 13 residues. The DNA of the CDR3 is TGTGCCAGCAGTCAGAGGGGGGGGTACGAGCAGTACTTC. It yields the protein CASSQRGGYEQYF.

The gene calls are TRBV7-3 and TRBJ2-3; 9 bases map to TRBD2. The CDR3 totals 18 residues. Germline values: CDR1 SGHTA, CDR2 FQGTGA. The J segment lost 6 bases and the V segment lost 5 bases, leaving 18 bases of the junction unmatched. This CDR3 reads CASSLLGLAGSLGDTQYF. CDR3 DNA: TGTGCCAGCAGCCTGTTGGGCCTAGCGGGGAGCCTAGGGGATACGCAGTATTTT.